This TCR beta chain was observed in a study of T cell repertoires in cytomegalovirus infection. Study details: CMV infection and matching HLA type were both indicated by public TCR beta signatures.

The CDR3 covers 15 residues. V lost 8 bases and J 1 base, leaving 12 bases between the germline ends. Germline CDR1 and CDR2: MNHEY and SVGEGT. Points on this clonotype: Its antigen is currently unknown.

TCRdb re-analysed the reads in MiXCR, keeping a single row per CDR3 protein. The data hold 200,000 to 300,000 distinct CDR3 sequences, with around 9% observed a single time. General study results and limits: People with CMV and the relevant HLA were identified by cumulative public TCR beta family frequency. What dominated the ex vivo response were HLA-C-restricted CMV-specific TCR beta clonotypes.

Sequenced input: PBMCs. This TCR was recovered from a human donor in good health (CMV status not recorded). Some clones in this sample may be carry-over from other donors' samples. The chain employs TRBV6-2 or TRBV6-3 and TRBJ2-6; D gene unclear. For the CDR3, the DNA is TGTGCCAGCGGGGATGTGACATCTGGGGCCAACGTCCTGACTTTC. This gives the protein CASGDVTSGANVLTF.